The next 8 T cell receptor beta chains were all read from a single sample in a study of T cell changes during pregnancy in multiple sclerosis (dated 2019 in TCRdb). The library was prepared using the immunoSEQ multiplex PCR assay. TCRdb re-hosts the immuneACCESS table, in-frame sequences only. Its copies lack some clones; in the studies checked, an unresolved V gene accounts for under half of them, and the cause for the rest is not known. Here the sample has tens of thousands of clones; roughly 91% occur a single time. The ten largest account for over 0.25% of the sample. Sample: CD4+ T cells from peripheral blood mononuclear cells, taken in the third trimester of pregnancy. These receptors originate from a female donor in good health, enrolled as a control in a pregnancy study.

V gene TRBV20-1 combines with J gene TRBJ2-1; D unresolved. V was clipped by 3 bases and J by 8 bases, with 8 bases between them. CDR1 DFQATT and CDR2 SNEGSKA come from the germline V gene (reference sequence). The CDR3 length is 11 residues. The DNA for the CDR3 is TGCAGTGCTAGGATAGGAGATGAGCAGTTCTTC. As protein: CSARIGDEQFF.

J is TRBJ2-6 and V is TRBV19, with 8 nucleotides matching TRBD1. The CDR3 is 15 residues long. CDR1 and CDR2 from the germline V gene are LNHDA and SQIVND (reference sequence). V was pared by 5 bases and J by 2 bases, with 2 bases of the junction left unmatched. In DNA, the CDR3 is TGTGCCAGTAGTGCGACAGGGGCTGGGGCCAACGTCCTGACTTTC. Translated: CASSATGAGANVLTF.

The DNA of the CDR3 is TGTGCCAGCAGCTTACCTCCGGCAGGGGGTCTGTCTGGAAACACCATATATTTT. Residues: CASSLPPAGGLSGNTIYF. V gene TRBV7-8 combines with J gene TRBJ1-3, with 7 bases lining up with TRBD1. This CDR3 contains 18 residues. Germline values: CDR1 SGHVS, CDR2 FQNEAQ. The V gene end was trimmed by 2 bases and the J gene end by 1 base; junction bases not matched to a gene: 11.

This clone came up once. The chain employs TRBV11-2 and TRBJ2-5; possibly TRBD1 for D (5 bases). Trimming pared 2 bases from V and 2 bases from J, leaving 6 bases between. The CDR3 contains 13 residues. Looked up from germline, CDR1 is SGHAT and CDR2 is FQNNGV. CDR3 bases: TGTGCCAGCAGCTTAAGACAGCAAGAGACCCAGTACTTC. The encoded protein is CASSLRQQETQYF.

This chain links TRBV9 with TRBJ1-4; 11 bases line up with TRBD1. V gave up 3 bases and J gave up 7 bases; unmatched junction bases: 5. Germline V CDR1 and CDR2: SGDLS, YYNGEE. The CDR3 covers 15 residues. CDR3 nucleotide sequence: TGTGCCAGCAGCGCCATGGGACAGGGGGTTGAAAAACTGTTTTTT. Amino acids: CASSAMGQGVEKLFF.

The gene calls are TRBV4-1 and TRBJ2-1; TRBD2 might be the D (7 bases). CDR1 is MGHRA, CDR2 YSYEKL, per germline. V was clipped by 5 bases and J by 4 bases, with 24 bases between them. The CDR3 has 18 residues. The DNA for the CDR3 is TGCGCCAGCAGCAGGGGGGGAAACAGGGCCAAGCCTTACAATGAGCAGTTCTTC. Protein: CASSRGGNRAKPYNEQFF.

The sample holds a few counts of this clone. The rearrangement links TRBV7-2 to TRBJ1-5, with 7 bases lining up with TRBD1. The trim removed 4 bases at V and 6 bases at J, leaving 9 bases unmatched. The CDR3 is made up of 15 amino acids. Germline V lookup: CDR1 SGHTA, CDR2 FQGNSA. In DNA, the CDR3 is TGTGCCAGCAGCTCCCGACAGGGATCGGTTCAGCCCCAGCATTTT. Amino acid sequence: CASSSRQGSVQPQHF.

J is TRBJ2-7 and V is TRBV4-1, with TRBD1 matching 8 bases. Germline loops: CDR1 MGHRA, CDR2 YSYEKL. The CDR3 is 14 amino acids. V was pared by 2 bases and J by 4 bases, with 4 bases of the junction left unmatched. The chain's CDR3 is CASSQQGTGYEQYF. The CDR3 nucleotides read TGCGCCAGCAGCCAACAGGGGACAGGTTACGAGCAGTACTTC.